Below, 9 T cell receptor beta chains from the same sample are listed, as sequenced in a study of response to subunit inactivated influenza vaccine. One entry per CDR3 protein results from TCRdb running MiXCR on the RT-PCR reads. This repertoire shows approximately 700,000 distinct CDR3 sequences, approximately 13% found once; its top ten account for 6% to 8%. The sample was PBMCs from blood, taken 14 to 15 days before vaccination. Source of these receptors: a man aged 50-60 years who received an inactivated influenza vaccine.

The table lists this clonotype with a few counts. The chain recombines TRBV11-1 with TRBJ1-5; tentative D call: TRBD1 (5 bases). Germline V lookup: CDR1 SGHAT, CDR2 FQDESV (reference sequence). V was pared by 4 bases and J by 3 bases, with 22 bases between. This CDR3 contains 18 residues. The CDR3 reads CASSSLAPLGPDNQPQHF. DNA for the CDR3: TGTGCCAGCAGCTCCCTCGCCCCCTTGGGGCCCGACAATCAGCCCCAGCATTTT.

This clonotype was seen repeatedly, ten times or more. CDR3 region: CSARINTNEKLFF. The CDR3, as DNA: TGCAGCGCAAGGATAAATACCAATGAAAAACTGTTTTTT. V is TRBV29-1 and J is TRBJ1-4; D is unclear. Trimming took off 7 bases at V and 5 bases at J, with 14 bases between the two ends. Germline assignment: CDR1 SQVTM and CDR2 ANQGSEA. The CDR3 totals 13 residues.

There are a few counts of this clonotype. V is TRBV7-2 and J is TRBJ2-7, with D unclear. Germline lookup yields CDR1 SGHTA and CDR2 FQGNSA. V lost 2 bases, J lost 4 bases, and 15 bases lay in between. This CDR3 spans 15 amino acids. CDR3 nucleotide sequence: TGTGCCAGCAGCTTAATAGGTGCGGAGCTTTACGAGCAGTACTTC. Translating it yields CASSLIGAELYEQYF. Full variable domain (remainder filled in from reference TRBV7-2 and TRBJ2-7): GAGVSQSPSNKVTEKGKDVELRCDPISGHTALYWYRQSLGQGLEFLIYFQGNSAPDKSGLPSDRFSAERTGGSVSTLTIQRTQQEDSAVYLCASSLIGAELYEQYFGPGTRLTVT.

V usage is TRBV2 and J usage is TRBJ1-2, with D possibly being TRBD1 (6 bases). The CDR3 extends over 13 amino acids. V was clipped by 10 bases and J by 0 bases, with 12 bases between them. Germline lookup yields CDR1 SNHLY and CDR2 FYNNEI. CDR3 loop: CAIDQGSNYGYTF. CDR3 bases: TGTGCCATAGACCAGGGGTCTAACTATGGCTACACCTTC. The variable domain in full, with the rest retrieved from reference TRBV2 and TRBJ1-2, is EPEVTQTPSHQVTQMGQEVILRCVPISNHLYFYWYRQILGQKVEFLVSFYNNEISEKSEIFDDQFSVERPDGSNFTLKIRSTKLEDSAMYFCAIDQGSNYGYTFGSGTRLTVV.

The chain recombines TRBV24-1 with TRBJ1-5, with D maybe TRBD1 (6 bases). Germline V lookup: CDR1 KGHDR, CDR2 SFDVKD. V was clipped by 5 bases and J by 7 bases, with 14 bases between them. CDR3 size: 14 residues. The CDR3 here is CATSVAGDRQPQHF. The CDR3 nucleotides are TGTGCCACCAGTGTGGCAGGGGATCGGCAGCCCCAGCATTTT.

This clonotype has a handful of counts. This rearrangement joins TRBV7-2 to TRBJ2-5; TRBD2 aligns across 9 bases. CDR1 is SGHTA, CDR2 FQGNSA, per germline. This CDR3 is 16 amino acids long. V gave up 4 bases and J gave up 5 bases; unmatched junction bases: 11. The CDR3 protein is CASSYAWRGGLETQYF. CDR3 nucleotides: TGTGCCAGCAGCTACGCGTGGCGGGGGGGCCTGGAGACCCAGTACTTC.

The chain is built from TRBV15 and TRBJ1-4; D is unresolved. V was cut by 5 bases and J by 7 bases, with 8 bases left in between. CDR3 length: 12 amino acids. Germline CDR1 LNHNV, CDR2 YYDKDF (reference sequence). The DNA for the CDR3 is TGTGCCACCAGCTTAGTATCTGAAAAACTGTTTTTT. As protein: CATSLVSEKLFF. The full variable domain, with the rest looked up from reference TRBV15 and TRBJ1-4, is DAMVIQNPRYQVTQFGKPVTLSCSQTLNHNVMYWYQQKSSQAPKLLFHYYDKDFNNEADTPDNFQSRRPNTSFCFLDIRSPGLGDTAMYLCATSLVSEKLFFGSGTQLSVL.

This clonotype was observed a handful of times. The chain carries TRBV5-1 and TRBJ1-1; 8 bases line up with TRBD1. There are 15 residues in the CDR3. Germline CDR1 and CDR2: SGHRS and YFSETQ. V gave up 0 bases and J gave up 11 bases; unmatched junction bases: 12. Here the CDR3 DNA reads TGCGCCAGCAGCTTGGAATGGGCCGGCAGGGGGCCTGCTTTCTTT. This sequence encodes CASSLEWAGRGPAFF.

This clonotype showed up many times. The DNA of the CDR3 is TGCGCCAGCAGCTTGATGGCCGAACAAGAGACCCAGTACTTC. Its protein product is CASSLMAEQETQYF. This chain connects TRBV5-1 to TRBJ2-5, with D uncertain. Germline CDR1 and CDR2: SGHRS and YFSETQ. V was shortened by 1 base and J by 2 bases, with 9 bases between the two germline ends. The CDR3 has 14 residues.